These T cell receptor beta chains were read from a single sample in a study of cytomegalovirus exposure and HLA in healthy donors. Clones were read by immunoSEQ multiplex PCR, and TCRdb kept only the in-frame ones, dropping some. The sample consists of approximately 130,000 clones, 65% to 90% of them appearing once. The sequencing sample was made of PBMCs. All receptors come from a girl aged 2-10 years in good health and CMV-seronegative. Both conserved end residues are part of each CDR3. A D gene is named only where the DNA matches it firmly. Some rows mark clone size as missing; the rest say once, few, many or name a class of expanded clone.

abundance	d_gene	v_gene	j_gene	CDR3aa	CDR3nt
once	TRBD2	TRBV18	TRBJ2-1	CASSPTSGGDDSDEQFF	TGTGCCAGCTCACCTACTAGCGGGGGGGACGACTCCGATGAGCAGTTCTTC
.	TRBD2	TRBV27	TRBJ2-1	CASSPWTSAYNEQFF	TGTGCCAGCAGTCCATGGACTAGTGCCTACAATGAGCAGTTCTTC
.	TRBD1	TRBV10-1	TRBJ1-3	CATTCGTGYF	TGCGCCACCACCTGCGGGACAGGATATTTT
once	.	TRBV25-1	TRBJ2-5	CASSGSGALVETQYF	TGTGCCAGCAGTGGGTCAGGGGCCTTGGTGGAGACCCAGTACTTC
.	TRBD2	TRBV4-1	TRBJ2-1	CASSQEGGISGRGEQFF	TGCGCCAGCAGCCAAGAAGGAGGTATTAGCGGGAGGGGAGAGCAGTTCTTC
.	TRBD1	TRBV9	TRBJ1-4	CASSETGFNEKLFF	TGTGCCAGCAGCGAGACAGGGTTTAATGAAAAACTGTTTTTT
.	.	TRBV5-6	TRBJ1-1	CASSPKQDRTNTEAFF	TGTGCCAGCAGCCCAAAACAAGACAGGACGAACACTGAAGCTTTCTTT
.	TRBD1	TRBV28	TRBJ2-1	CASRRTGTYNEQFF	TGTGCCAGCCGTAGGACAGGGACCTACAATGAGCAGTTCTTC
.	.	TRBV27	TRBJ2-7	CASSFGQAYEQYF	TGTGCCAGCAGTTTTGGGCAGGCCTACGAGCAGTACTTC
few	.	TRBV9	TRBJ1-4	CASSAKAGLTTNEKLFF	TGTGCCAGCAGCGCGAAGGCGGGGCTGACAACTAATGAAAAACTGTTTTTT